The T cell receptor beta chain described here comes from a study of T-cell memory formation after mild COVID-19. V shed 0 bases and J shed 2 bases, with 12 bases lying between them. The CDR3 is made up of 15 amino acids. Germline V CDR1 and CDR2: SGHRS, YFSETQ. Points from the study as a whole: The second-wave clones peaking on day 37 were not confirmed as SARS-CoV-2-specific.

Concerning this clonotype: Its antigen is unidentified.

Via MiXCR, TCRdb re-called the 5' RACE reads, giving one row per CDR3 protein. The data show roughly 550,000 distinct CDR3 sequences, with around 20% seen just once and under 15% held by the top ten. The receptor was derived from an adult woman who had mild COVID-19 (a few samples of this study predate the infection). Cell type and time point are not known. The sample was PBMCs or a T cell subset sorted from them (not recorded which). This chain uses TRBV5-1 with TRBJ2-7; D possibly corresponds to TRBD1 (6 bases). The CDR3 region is CASSLVWGPTYEQYF. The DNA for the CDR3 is TGCGCCAGCAGCTTGGTGTGGGGGCCCACCTACGAGCAGTACTTC.